These T cell receptor beta chains were read from a single sample in a study of T cells after posttransplantation cyclophosphamide. Some clones are missing from TCRdb's copy, which holds only in-frame ones; the method was immunoSEQ multiplex PCR. The data show tens of thousands of clones, around 80% seen once. The sample here was CD4+ T cells sorted from blood, taken approximately 2,000 days after a stem cell transplant with posttransplant cyclophosphamide. Every receptor here comes from a female patient in her forties who received an allogeneic stem cell transplant from a related donor, was CMV-positive, and had no GVHD. The graft donor may account for some of the T cells. Both conserved end residues are part of each CDR3. D genes are given only for firm matches. The listing skips clone size in some rows; elsewhere it reads once, few, many or a size class.

J gene | clone size | D gene | V gene | CDR3 protein | CDR3 DNA
TRBJ2-5 | . | . | TRBV7-2 | CASSLTVQETQYF | TGTGCCAGCAGCTTAACGGTCCAAGAGACCCAGTACTTC
TRBJ1-1 | . | . | TRBV18 | CASSPTGAWKGAEAFF | TGTGCCAGCTCCCCGACTGGGGCCTGGAAGGGGGCTGAAGCTTTCTTT
TRBJ2-7 | . | . | TRBV7-2 | CASSASGTQAYEQYF | TGTGCCAGCAGCGCGTCCGGGACACAAGCCTACGAGCAGTACTTC
TRBJ1-3 | . | TRBD1 | TRBV6-6 | CASSWKDRGHGNTIYF | TGTGCCAGCAGCTGGAAGGACAGGGGGCACGGAAACACCATATATTTT
TRBJ2-3 | . | TRBD1 | TRBV5-1 | CASSLRQGALDTQYF | TGCGCCAGCAGCTTGAGACAGGGGGCTCTTGATACGCAGTATTTT
TRBJ2-2 | . | TRBD1 | TRBV19 | CASWPGQGNTGELFF | TGTGCCAGTTGGCCGGGACAGGGGAACACCGGGGAGCTGTTTTTT
TRBJ2-7 | few | . | TRBV5-1 | CASSFLSATYEQYF | TGCGCCAGCAGCTTCCTATCAGCGACCTACGAGCAGTACTTC
TRBJ2-5 | . | TRBD2 | TRBV2 | CASSGKLGLATAQYF | TGTGCCAGCAGCGGAAAGTTGGGACTAGCCACGGCCCAGTACTTC
TRBJ1-6 | few | . | TRBV23-1 | CASSQSHSSPPLHF | TGCGCCAGCAGTCAATCCCACAGTTCGCCACCCCTCCACTTT
TRBJ2-7 | . | TRBD1 | TRBV10-3 | CAIRASQRDSSYEQYF | TGTGCCATCAGGGCGAGTCAGAGGGACAGCTCCTACGAGCAGTACTTC
TRBJ2-7 | . | . | TRBV5-1 | CASSRPGQSYEQYF | TGCGCCAGCAGCCGTCCCGGACAGTCCTACGAGCAGTACTTC
TRBJ2-2 | . | . | TRBV9 | CASSVGTSGRDGELFF | TGTGCCAGCAGCGTAGGTACGTCGGGTCGTGACGGGGAGCTGTTTTTT
TRBJ2-5 | . | TRBD1 | TRBV19 | CASTTGTGGGETQYF | TGTGCCAGTACAACCGGGACAGGGGGCGGAGAGACCCAGTACTTC
TRBJ2-7 | . | TRBD2 | TRBV5-1 | CASSFAQRGGEQYF | TGCGCCAGCAGCTTTGCCCAGCGGGGGGGCGAGCAGTACTTC
TRBJ1-1 | . | . | TRBV5-1 | CASSSRGTDRRTEAFF | TGCGCCAGCAGCTCGAGGGGGACGGACCGACGGACTGAAGCTTTCTTT
TRBJ2-7 | many | . | TRBV7-7 | CASSLDSTSFSEQYF | TGTGCTAGCAGCTTAGACTCGACTAGTTTCAGCGAGCAGTACTTC
TRBJ2-3 | . | . | TRBV11-2 | CASSFRGSGTDTQYF | TGTGCCAGCAGCTTCAGGGGATCTGGCACAGATACGCAGTATTTT
TRBJ1-1 | . | . | TRBV6-5 | CASSRGWAEAFF | TGTGCCAGCAGCCGGGGTTGGGCTGAAGCTTTCTTT
TRBJ1-5 | once | . | TRBV7-2 | CASSLTQGREQPQHF | TGTGCCAGCAGCTTAACCCAGGGGAGGGAACAGCCCCAGCATTTT
TRBJ1-1 | . | TRBD1 | TRBV18 | CASSPNRGSVNTEAFF | TGTGCCAGCTCACCAAACAGGGGTAGTGTGAACACTGAAGCTTTCTTT
TRBJ1-6 | few | . | TRBV6-5 | CASSSRTVYSPLHF | TGTGCCAGCAGTTCGCGGACAGTCTATTCACCCCTCCACTTT
TRBJ1-5 | few | . | TRBV30 | CAWSVRRGERNQPQHF | TGTGCCTGGAGTGTACGGAGGGGCGAACGCAATCAGCCCCAGCATTTT
TRBJ1-5 | . | TRBD1 | TRBV7-8 | CASSLRSGGLNQPQHF | TGTGCCAGCAGCTTAAGGTCAGGGGGCCTCAATCAGCCCCAGCATTTT
TRBJ2-1 | few | . | TRBV7-3 | CASSLRGGLYNEQFF | TGTGCCAGCAGCTTAAGAGGGGGTCTTTACAATGAGCAGTTCTTC
TRBJ2-7 | . | TRBD1 | TRBV4-2 | CASSQTGTGLHEQYF | TGTGCCAGCAGCCAGACCGGGACAGGGCTTCACGAGCAGTACTTC
TRBJ2-7 | . | TRBD1 | TRBV5-6 | CASSLAGGDEQYF | TGTGCCAGCAGCTTGGCAGGGGGCGACGAGCAGTACTTC
TRBJ2-5 | . | TRBD1 | TRBV6-5 | CATTKTGIQETQYF | TGTGCCACCACCAAGACAGGGATTCAAGAGACCCAGTACTTC
TRBJ2-2 | once | . | TRBV11-2 | CASSRTGANTGELFF | TGTGCCAGCAGCCGGACGGGGGCGAACACCGGGGAGCTGTTTTTT
TRBJ1-2 | . | . | TRBV29-1 | CSVKDSLESRGYTF | TGCAGCGTTAAGGACAGTCTAGAATCTCGCGGCTACACCTTC
TRBJ1-1 | once | . | TRBV9 | CASSPSIVTEAFF | TGTGCCAGCAGCCCTAGCATAGTCACTGAAGCTTTCTTT
TRBJ2-3 | few | TRBD1 | TRBV28 | CASSQRQGATDTQYF | TGTGCCAGCAGTCAACGACAGGGGGCCACAGATACGCAGTATTTT
TRBJ2-2 | . | . | TRBV25-1 | CASSEPQGGTGELFF | TGTGCCAGCAGTGAACCTCAGGGGGGAACCGGGGAGCTGTTTTTT
TRBJ1-2 | . | . | TRBV7-2 | CASSLALPGERGYTF | TGTGCCAGCAGCTTAGCTCTTCCAGGGGAGAGAGGCTACACCTTC
TRBJ1-5 | . | . | TRBV2 | CASSDYEAFNQPQHF | TGTGCCAGCAGTGACTATGAAGCCTTCAATCAGCCCCAGCATTTT
TRBJ2-7 | . | . | TRBV7-9 | CASSSRDEQYF | TGTGCCAGCAGCTCCAGGGACGAGCAGTACTTC
TRBJ1-1 | few | . | TRBV5-1 | CASSLSVLAEAFF | TGCGCCAGCAGCCTGTCGGTGTTGGCTGAAGCTTTCTTT
TRBJ2-1 | . | TRBD1 | TRBV5-4 | CASSRRDSSFYNEQFF | TGTGCCAGCAGCCGACGGGACAGCTCGTTCTACAATGAGCAGTTCTTC
TRBJ2-3 | . | . | TRBV4-3 | CASRFEATSGTDTQYF | TGCGCCAGCAGATTCGAGGCAACTTCTGGCACAGATACGCAGTATTTT
TRBJ2-7 | . | . | TRBV15 | CATSRDRQVISYEQYF | TGTGCCACCAGCAGAGATCGACAGGTGATTTCCTACGAGCAGTACTTC
TRBJ2-7 | . | TRBD1 | TRBV6-1 | CASKVQTGGIYEQYF | TGTGCCAGCAAAGTACAGACAGGGGGGATCTACGAGCAGTACTTC
TRBJ2-5 | . | TRBD2 | TRBV5-1 | CASSAGLAGETQYF | TGCGCCAGCAGCGCGGGACTAGCGGGAGAGACCCAGTACTTC
TRBJ2-7 | . | . | TRBV7-6 | CASRRVGDYEQYF | TGTGCCAGCAGACGGGTGGGTGACTACGAGCAGTACTTC
TRBJ1-3 | . | . | TRBV6-6 | CASSYSLIGAGNTIYF | TGTGCCAGCAGTTACTCGTTAATAGGGGCTGGAAACACCATATATTTT
TRBJ1-2 | once | TRBD1 | TRBV7-2 | CASSQRPQGANWYTF | TGTGCCAGCAGCCAACGGCCCCAGGGGGCAAATTGGTACACCTTC
TRBJ1-5 | . | . | TRBV14 | CASSITGLEPQHF | TGTGCCAGCAGCATTACAGGGCTGGAGCCCCAGCATTTT
TRBJ2-1 | . | TRBD2 | TRBV4-2 | CASSFSTSGSNEQFF | TGTGCCAGCAGCTTCTCGACTAGCGGTTCCAATGAGCAGTTCTTC
TRBJ2-1 | . | TRBD2 | TRBV7-9 | CASSLSGSSYNEQFF | TGTGCCAGCAGCTTAAGCGGGAGCTCCTACAATGAGCAGTTCTTC
TRBJ2-5 | once | . | TRBV5-1 | CASSLDGQWQETQYF | TGCGCCAGCAGCTTGGACGGACAGTGGCAAGAGACCCAGTACTTC
TRBJ1-4 | few | TRBD1 | TRBV7-2 | CASSSNRGANEKLFF | TGTGCCAGCAGCTCGAACAGGGGAGCTAATGAAAAACTGTTTTTT
TRBJ1-1 | . | . | TRBV9 | CASSVVAQGGTEAFF | TGTGCCAGCAGCGTAGTCGCACAGGGAGGGACTGAAGCTTTCTTT
TRBJ1-1 | once | . | TRBV7-3 | CASSLSRATEAFF | TGTGCCAGCAGCTTATCCAGGGCTACTGAAGCTTTCTTT
TRBJ2-3 | . | . | TRBV5-1 | CASSLLGSHTQYF | TGCGCCAGCAGTCTGTTAGGGAGCCATACGCAGTATTTT
TRBJ2-1 | . | . | TRBV19 | CASMEGSNYNEQFF | TGTGCCAGTATGGAGGGGTCCAACTACAATGAGCAGTTCTTC
TRBJ2-5 | once | TRBD1 | TRBV29-1 | CSVERDRGHGTQYF | TGCAGCGTTGAAAGGGACAGGGGGCACGGGACCCAGTACTTC